The T cell receptor (beta chain) described here comes from a study of shared clonotypes between healthy human individuals. The naive CD8 subset, CD45RO-negative cells positively selected for CCR7, excluded terminally differentiated effector memory CD45RA+ cells. V shed 4 bases and J shed 6 bases, with 9 bases lying between them. CDR1 MNHEY and CDR2 SMNVEV come from the germline V gene (reference sequence). CDR3 length: 13 residues. The assay was run at deep level. The method was immunoSEQ multiplex PCR; TCRdb's version includes in-frame clones alone and lacks a portion of them. The repertoire consists of some 2,100,000 clones, with around 93% occurring once and the leading ten covering over 1.5%.

The source of this sequence is a man between 18 and 29 years old in good health. Some clones in this sample may be carry-over from other donors' samples. The source material was naive CD8+ T cells from PBMCs. The V call is TRBV27, the J call TRBJ1-4; no clear D gene. The CDR3 DNA is TGTGCCAGCAGTTCCCAGTTGGATGAAAAACTGTTTTTT. It encodes CASSSQLDEKLFF.